This T cell receptor beta chain was retrieved from a study of blood T cell repertoires in COVID-19. As handled by the study authors: Amplification from reference gene primers served as the basis for estimated nucleated cell counts. Clones were sequenced by immunoSEQ multiplex PCR, and TCRdb holds only the in-frame ones, with some missing. V and J calls and clone size come straight from that table; D and trimming were deduced from the DNA. The sample lists roughly 160,000 clones, about 88% seen once, with more than 25% in the top ten. This CDR3 is 15 amino acids long. Trimming removed 0 bases at V and 1 base at J, with 8 bases between. In germline, CDR1 is MNHNS, CDR2 SASEGT.

The clonotype was recovered from a man in his sixties with acute or convalescent COVID-19. Sequenced input: peripheral blood. V usage is TRBV6-1 and J usage is TRBJ2-3; D is uncertain. CDR3 sequence: CASSEAAPRTDTQYF. The DNA of the CDR3 is TGTGCCAGCAGTGAAGCGGCACCGCGCACAGATACGCAGTATTTT.